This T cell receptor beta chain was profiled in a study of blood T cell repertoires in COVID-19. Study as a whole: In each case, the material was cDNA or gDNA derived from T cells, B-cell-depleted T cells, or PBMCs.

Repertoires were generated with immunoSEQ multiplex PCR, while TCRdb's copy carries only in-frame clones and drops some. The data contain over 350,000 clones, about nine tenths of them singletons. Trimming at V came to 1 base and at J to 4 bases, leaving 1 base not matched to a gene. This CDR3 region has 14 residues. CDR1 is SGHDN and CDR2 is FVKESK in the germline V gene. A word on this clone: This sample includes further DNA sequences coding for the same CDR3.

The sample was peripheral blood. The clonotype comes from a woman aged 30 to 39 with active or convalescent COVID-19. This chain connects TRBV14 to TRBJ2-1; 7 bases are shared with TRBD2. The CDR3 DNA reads TGTGCCAGCAGCCAAGCGGGGGGTTACAATGAGCAGTTCTTC. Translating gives CASSQAGGYNEQFF.